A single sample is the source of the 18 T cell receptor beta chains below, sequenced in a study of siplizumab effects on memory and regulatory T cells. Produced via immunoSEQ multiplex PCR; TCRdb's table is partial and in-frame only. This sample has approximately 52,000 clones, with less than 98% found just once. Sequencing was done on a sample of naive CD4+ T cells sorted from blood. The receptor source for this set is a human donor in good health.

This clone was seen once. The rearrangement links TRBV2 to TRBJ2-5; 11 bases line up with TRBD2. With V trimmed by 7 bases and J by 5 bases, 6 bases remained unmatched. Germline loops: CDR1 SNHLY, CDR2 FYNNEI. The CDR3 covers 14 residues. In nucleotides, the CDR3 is TGTGCCAGCATCACTAGCGGGAGCACGGAGACCCAGTACTTC. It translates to CASITSGSTETQYF.

In DNA, the CDR3 is TGCGCCAGCAGCAGCGAGGGGTTGGGGGGCCGTGGCTACACCTTC. Translated: CASSSEGLGGRGYTF. The J gene is TRBJ1-2, the V gene TRBV5-1, with D possibly TRBD1 on 6 matching bases. CDR1 and CDR2 (germline): SGHRS, YFSETQ. This CDR3 spans 15 amino acids. V was clipped by 4 bases and J by 7 bases, with 20 bases between them.

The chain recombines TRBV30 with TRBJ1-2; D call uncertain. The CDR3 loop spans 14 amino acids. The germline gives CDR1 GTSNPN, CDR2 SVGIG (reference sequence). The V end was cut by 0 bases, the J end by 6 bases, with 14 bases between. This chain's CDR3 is CAWSVSEGFNGYTF. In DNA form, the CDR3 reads TGTGCCTGGAGTGTATCCGAAGGGTTTAATGGCTACACCTTC.

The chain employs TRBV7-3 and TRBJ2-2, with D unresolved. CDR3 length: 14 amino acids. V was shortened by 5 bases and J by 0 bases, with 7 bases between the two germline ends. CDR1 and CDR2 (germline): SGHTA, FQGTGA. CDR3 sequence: CASSKPSNTGELFF. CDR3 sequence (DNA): TGTGCCAGCAGCAAACCATCGAACACCGGGGAGCTGTTTTTT.

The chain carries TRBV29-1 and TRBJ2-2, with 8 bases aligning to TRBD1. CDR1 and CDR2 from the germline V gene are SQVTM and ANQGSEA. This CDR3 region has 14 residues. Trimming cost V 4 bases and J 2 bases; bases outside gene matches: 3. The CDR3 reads CSVAQGGNTGELFF. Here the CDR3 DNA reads TGCAGCGTTGCACAGGGGGGCAACACCGGGGAGCTGTTTTTT.

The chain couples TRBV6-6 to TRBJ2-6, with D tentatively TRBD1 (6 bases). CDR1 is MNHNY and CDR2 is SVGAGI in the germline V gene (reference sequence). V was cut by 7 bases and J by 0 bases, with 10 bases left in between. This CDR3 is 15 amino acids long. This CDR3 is CASMGARSGANVLTF. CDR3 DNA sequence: TGTGCCAGCATGGGGGCGCGCTCTGGGGCCAACGTCCTGACTTTC.

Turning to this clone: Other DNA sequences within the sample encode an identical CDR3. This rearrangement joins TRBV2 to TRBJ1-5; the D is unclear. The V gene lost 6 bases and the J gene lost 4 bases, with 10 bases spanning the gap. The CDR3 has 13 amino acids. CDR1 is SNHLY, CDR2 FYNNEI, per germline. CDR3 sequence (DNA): TGTGCCAGCAGGGGAACAGCGAATCAGCCCCAGCATTTT. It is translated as CASRGTANQPQHF.

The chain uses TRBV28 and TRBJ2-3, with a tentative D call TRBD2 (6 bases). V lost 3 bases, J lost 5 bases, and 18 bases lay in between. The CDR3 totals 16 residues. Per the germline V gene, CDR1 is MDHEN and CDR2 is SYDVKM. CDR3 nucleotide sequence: TGTGCCAGCAGTTTCGGCCTAGCCCGAGCGGGAGATACGCAGTATTTT. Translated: CASSFGLARAGDTQYF. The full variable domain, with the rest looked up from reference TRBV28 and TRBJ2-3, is DVKVTQSSRYLVKRTGEKVFLECVQDMDHENMFWYRQDPGLGLRLIYFSYDVKMKEKGDIPEGYSVSREKKERFSLILESASTNQTSMYLCASSFGLARAGDTQYFGPGTRLTVL.

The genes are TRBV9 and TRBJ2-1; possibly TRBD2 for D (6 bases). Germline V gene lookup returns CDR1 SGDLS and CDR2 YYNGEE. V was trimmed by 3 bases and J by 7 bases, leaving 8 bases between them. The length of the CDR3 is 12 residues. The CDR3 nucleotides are TGTGCCAGCAGCGGAGGGAGGAATGAGCAGTTCTTC. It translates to CASSGGRNEQFF.

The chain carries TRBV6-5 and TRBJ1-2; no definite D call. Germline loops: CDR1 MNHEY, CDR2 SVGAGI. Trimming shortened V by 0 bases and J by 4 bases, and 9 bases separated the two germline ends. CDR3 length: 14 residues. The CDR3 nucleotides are TGTGCCAGCAGTTACTCCTCGACAAGCTATGGCTACACCTTC. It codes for CASSYSSTSYGYTF.

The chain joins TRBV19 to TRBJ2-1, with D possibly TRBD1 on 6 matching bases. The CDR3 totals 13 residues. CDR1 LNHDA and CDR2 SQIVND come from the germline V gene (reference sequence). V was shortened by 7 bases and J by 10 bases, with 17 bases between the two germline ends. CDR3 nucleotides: TGTGCCAGTACCTGGACCAAGGGGACAGAGCAGTTCTTC. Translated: CASTWTKGTEQFF. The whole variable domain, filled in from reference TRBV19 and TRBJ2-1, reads DGGITQSPKYLFRKEGQNVTLSCEQNLNHDAMYWYRQDPGQGLRLIYYSQIVNDFQKGDIAEGYSVSREKKESFPLTVTSAQKNPTAFYLCASTWTKGTEQFFGPGTRLTVL.

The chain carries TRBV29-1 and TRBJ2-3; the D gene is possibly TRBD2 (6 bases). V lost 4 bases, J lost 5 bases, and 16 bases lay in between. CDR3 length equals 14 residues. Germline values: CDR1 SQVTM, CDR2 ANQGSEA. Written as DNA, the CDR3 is TGCAGCGTTGGTGTGGGAGGAATACGAGATACGCAGTATTTT. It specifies CSVGVGGIRDTQYF.

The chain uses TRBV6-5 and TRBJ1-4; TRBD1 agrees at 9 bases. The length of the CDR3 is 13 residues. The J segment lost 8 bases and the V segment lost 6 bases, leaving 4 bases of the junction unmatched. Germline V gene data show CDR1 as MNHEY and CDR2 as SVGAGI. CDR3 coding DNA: TGTGCCAGCAGCGGACAGGGGCAGGAAAAACTGTTTTTT. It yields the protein CASSGQGQEKLFF.

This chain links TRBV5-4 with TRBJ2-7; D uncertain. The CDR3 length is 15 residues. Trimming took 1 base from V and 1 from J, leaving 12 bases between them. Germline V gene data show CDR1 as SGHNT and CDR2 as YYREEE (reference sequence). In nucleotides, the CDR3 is TGTGCCAGCAGCTTGTATCCAGTGGGGTCCTACGAGCAGTACTTC. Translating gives CASSLYPVGSYEQYF.

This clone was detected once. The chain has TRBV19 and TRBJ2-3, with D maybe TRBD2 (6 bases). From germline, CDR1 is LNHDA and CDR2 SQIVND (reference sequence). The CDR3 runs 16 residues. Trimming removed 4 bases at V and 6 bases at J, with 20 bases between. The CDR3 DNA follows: TGTGCCAGTAGTAAACCCCCGGGACTTGACTCGGATACGCAGTATTTT. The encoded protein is CASSKPPGLDSDTQYF.

CDR3 sequence (DNA): TGTGCCAGCAGTTTATCCCAGGCCCTGGGGTTCTACAATGAGCAGTTCTTC. This gives the protein CASSLSQALGFYNEQFF. J is TRBJ2-1 and V is TRBV28; D is unresolved. CDR3 size: 17 residues. V shed 1 base and J shed 3 bases, with 16 bases lying between them. Germline CDR1 MDHEN, CDR2 SYDVKM.

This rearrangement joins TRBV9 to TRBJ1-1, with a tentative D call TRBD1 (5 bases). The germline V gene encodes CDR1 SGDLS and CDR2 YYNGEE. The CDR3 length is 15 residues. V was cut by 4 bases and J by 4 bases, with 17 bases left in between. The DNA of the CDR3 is TGTGCCAGCAGCTATGACCCTGGGGGGTCCACTGAAGCTTTCTTT. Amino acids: CASSYDPGGSTEAFF.

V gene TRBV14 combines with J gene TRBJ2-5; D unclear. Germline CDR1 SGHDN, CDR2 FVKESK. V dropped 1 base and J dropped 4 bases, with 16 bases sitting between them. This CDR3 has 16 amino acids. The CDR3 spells CASSQVSMRLRETQYF. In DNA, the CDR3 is TGTGCCAGCAGCCAAGTCTCTATGCGGCTGAGAGAGACCCAGTACTTC.